This TCR beta chain was identified during a study of CD8 T cells in ankylosing spondylitis. Libraries of TCR beta came from quantitative 5'-RACE with molecular barcodes. TCRdb re-called the 5' RACE reads with MiXCR, one entry per CDR3 protein. The table includes hundreds of thousands of distinct CDR3 sequences, more than 25% detected once. The CDR3 runs to 14 residues. Looked up from germline, CDR1 is SGHRS and CDR2 is YFSETQ. Trimming shortened V by 0 bases and J by 5 bases, and 9 bases separated the two germline ends. Comment on this clonotype: The antigen remains undetermined.

Notes on the study in general: Disease-linked clones were CD8+ and relatively rare in peripheral blood. Fewer than ten highly homologous variants made up a TCR beta motif that seemed to typify ankylosing spondylitis blood. Earlier authors reported some of these motif variants in reactive arthritis synovial fluid and blood. Significantly higher representation of disease-linked clones was reported for matched ankylosing spondylitis synovial fluid.

The TCR originated in a male donor with ankylosing spondylitis. The gene calls are TRBV5-1 and TRBJ2-1, with D hard to call. The sequenced sample consisted of blood, either unsorted or a sorted T cell fraction (not recorded which). CDR3 sequence: CASSLVVPNNEQFF. The CDR3 nucleotides are TGCGCCAGCAGCTTGGTAGTCCCAAACAATGAGCAGTTCTTC.